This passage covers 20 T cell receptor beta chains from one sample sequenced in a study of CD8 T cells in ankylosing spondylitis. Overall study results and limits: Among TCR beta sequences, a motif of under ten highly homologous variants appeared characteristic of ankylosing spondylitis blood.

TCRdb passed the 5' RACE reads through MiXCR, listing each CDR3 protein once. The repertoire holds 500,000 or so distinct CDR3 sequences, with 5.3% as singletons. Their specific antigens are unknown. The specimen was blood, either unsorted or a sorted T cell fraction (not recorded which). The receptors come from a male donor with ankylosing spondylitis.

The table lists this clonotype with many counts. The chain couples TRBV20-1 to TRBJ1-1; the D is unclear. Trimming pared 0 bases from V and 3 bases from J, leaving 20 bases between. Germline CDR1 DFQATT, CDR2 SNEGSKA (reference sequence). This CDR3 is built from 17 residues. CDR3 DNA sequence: TGCAGTGCTAGAGATTTGCTCGGACCTGGGGTGGACACTGAAGCTTTCTTT. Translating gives CSARDLLGPGVDTEAFF.

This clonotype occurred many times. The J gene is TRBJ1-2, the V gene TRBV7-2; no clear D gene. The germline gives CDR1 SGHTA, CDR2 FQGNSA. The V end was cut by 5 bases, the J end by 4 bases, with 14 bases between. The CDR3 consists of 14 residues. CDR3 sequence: CASSPAGGPYGYTF. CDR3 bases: TGTGCCAGCAGCCCAGCGGGCGGCCCCTATGGCTACACCTTC.

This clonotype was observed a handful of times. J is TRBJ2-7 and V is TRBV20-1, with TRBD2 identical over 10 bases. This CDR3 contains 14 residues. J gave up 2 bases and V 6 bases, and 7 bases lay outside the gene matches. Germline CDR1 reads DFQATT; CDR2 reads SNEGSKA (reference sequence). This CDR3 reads CSAGTGLATYEQYF. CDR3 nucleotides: TGCAGTGCCGGTACGGGACTAGCGACCTACGAGCAGTACTTC.

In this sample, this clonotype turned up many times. Written as DNA, the CDR3 is TGTGCCAGCAGCAGGGACAGACACAGAAACACCATATATTTT. Translation gives CASSRDRHRNTIYF. The J gene is TRBJ1-3, the V gene TRBV7-2; 7 bases are shared with TRBD1. The germline CDR1 and CDR2 sequences are SGHTA and FQGNSA. Losses at the gene ends were 5 bases for V and 5 bases for J; bases not matched to a gene: 6. The CDR3 has 14 amino acids.

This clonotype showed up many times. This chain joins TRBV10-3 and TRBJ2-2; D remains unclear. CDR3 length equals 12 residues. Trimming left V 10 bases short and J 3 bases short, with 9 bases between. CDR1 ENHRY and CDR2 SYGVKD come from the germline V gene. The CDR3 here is CATQDDTGELFF. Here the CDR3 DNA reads TGTGCCACCCAGGATGACACCGGGGAGCTGTTTTTT.

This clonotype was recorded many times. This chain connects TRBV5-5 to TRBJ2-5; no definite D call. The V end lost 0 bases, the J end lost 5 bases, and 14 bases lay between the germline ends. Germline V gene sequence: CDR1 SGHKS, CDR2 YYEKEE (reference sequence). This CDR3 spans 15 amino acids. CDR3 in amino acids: CASSLGWGQPETQYF. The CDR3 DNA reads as TGTGCCAGCAGCTTGGGATGGGGTCAACCGGAGACCCAGTACTTC.

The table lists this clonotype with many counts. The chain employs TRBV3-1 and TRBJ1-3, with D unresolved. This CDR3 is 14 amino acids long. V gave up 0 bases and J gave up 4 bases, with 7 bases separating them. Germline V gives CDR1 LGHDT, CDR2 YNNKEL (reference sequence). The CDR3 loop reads CASSQDYGGNTIYF. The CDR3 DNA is TGTGCCAGCAGCCAAGATTATGGAGGAAACACCATATATTTT.

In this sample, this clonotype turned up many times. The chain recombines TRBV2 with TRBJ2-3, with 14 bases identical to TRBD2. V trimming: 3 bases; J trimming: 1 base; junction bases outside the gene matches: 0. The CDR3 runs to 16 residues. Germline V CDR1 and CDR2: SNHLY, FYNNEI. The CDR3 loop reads CASSETSGGGTDTQYF. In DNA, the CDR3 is TGTGCCAGCAGTGAGACTAGCGGGGGGGGCACAGATACGCAGTATTTT.

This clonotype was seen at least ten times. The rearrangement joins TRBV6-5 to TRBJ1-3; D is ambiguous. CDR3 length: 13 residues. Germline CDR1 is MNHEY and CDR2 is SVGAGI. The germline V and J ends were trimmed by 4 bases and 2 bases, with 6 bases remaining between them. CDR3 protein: CASSWQAGNTIYF. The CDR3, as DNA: TGTGCCAGCAGTTGGCAGGCTGGAAACACCATATATTTT.

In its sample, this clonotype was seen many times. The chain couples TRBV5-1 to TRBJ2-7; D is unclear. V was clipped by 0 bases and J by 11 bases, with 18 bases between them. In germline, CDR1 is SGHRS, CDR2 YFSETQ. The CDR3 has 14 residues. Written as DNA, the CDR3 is TGCGCCAGCAGCTTGGAACCGGGCCTAGAAAAGGAGTACTTC. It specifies CASSLEPGLEKEYF.

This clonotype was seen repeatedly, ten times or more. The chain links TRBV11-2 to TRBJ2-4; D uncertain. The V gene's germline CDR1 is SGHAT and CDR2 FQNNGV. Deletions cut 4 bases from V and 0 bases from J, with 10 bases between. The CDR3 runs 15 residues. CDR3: CASSSRALAKNIQYF. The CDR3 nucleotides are TGTGCCAGCAGCTCAAGGGCCCTAGCCAAAAACATTCAGTACTTC.

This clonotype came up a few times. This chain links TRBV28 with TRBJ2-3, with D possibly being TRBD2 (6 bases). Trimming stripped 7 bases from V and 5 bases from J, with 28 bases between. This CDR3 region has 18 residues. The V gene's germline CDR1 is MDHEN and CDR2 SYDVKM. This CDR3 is CASISQVGGATLQDTQYF. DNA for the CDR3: TGTGCCAGCATCTCCCAGGTGGGCGGGGCCACCCTACAAGATACGCAGTATTTT.

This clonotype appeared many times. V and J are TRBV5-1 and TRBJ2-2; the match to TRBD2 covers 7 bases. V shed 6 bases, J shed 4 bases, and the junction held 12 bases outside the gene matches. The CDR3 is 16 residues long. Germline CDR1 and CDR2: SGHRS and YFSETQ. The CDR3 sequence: CASTPPAGVSTGELFF. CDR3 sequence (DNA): TGCGCCAGCACTCCCCCCGCGGGAGTGAGCACCGGGGAGCTGTTTTTT.

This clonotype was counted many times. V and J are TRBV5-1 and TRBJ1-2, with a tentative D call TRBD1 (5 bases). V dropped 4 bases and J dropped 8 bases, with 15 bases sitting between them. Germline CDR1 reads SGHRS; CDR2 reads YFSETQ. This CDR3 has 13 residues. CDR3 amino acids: CASSASGGGGYTF. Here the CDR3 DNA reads TGCGCCAGCAGCGCCTCCGGGGGAGGCGGCTACACCTTC. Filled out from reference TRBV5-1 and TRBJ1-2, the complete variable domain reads KAGVTQTPRYLIKTRGQQVTLSCSPISGHRSVSWYQQTPGQGLQFLFEYFSETQRNKGNFPGRFSGRQFSNSRSEMNVSTLELGDSALYLCASSASGGGGYTFGSGTRLTVV.

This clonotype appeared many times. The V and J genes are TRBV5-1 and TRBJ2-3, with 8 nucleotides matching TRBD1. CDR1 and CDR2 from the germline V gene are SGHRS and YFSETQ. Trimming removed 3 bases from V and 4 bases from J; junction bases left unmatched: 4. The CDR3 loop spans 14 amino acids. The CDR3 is CASSSAGGPDTQYF. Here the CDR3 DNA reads TGCGCCAGCAGCTCCGCAGGGGGCCCAGATACGCAGTATTTT.

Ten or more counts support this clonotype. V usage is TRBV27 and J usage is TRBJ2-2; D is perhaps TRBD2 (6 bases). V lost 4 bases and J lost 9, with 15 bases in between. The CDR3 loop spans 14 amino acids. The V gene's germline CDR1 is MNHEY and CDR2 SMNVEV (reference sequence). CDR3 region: CASSSPGLSRELFF. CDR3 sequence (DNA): TGTGCCAGCAGTTCCCCCGGACTATCCCGGGAGCTGTTTTTT.

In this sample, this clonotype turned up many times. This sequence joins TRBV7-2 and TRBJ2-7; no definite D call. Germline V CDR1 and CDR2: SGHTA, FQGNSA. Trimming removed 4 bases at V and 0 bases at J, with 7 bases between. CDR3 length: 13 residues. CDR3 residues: CASSSRFSYEQYF. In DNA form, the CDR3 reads TGTGCCAGCAGCTCTCGCTTCTCCTACGAGCAGTACTTC.

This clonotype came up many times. CDR3 DNA: TGCAGTGCTAGACCACCTCGGTCGGGGACTCACCCACTAAATAACTATGGCTACACCTTC. This translates into CSARPPRSGTHPLNNYGYTF. This chain links TRBV20-1 with TRBJ1-2; a possible D gene is TRBD1 (5 bases). Germline loops: CDR1 DFQATT, CDR2 SNEGSKA (reference sequence). Trimming cost V 2 bases and J 1 base, with 29 bases left between them. This CDR3 has 20 amino acids.

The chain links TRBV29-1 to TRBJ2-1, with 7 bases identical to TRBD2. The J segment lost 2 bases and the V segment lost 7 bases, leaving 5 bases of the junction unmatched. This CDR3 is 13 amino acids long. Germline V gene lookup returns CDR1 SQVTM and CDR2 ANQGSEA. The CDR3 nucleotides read TGCAGCGGGGAGGGAGGGCCCTACAATGAGCAGTTCTTC. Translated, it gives CSGEGGPYNEQFF.

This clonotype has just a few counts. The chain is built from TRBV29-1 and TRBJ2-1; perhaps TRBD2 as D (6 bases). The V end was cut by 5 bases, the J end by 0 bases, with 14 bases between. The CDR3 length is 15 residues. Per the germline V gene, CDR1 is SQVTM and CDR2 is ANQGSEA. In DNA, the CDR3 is TGCAGCGTTCACTTCGCGACTAGCTCCTACAATGAGCAGTTCTTC. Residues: CSVHFATSSYNEQFF.